This TCR beta chain was documented in a study of control samples from healthy donors and cancer patients. The CDR3 loop spans 16 amino acids. Only in-frame clones appear in the TCRdb table, and some are missing; sequencing was by immunoSEQ multiplex PCR. Of some 71,000 clones listed, just under 90% were seen once; the top ten hold about a fifth. The source of this sequence is a man aged 55-75 years with lung cancer. The chain uses TRBV21-1 and TRBJ2-7; no check of the table's D call, TRBD2, against the DNA was made. TRBV21-1 is shown as a pseudogene. The sequencing input was PBMCs. CDR3 DNA sequence: TGTGCCAGCAGCAAATTCCTAGCGGGGGCCCCCTACGAGCAGTACGTC. Its translation: CASSKFLAGAPYEQYV.